A selection of T cell receptor beta chains follows, all from one sample in a study of OX40 agonist ivuxolimab in advanced cancers. Assay used: immunoSEQ multiplex PCR; TCRdb lists only in-frame clones, some missing. Of tens of thousands of clones in the sample, over 75% were seen once. This specimen was CD4+ or CD8+ T cells sorted from blood, taken in a trial of the OX40 agonist ivuxolimab. These receptors came from an adult with an advanced solid tumor such as melanoma, head and neck, liver or kidney cancer. Both conserved end residues are part of each CDR3.

V	CDR3
TRBV5-6	CASSAQETQYF
TRBV2	CASSIGRGETEAFF
TRBV5-1	CASSRGGNEKLFF
TRBV28	CASSPRGVWSDTEAFF
TRBV28	CASSSIGGGHEKLFF
TRBV7-2	CASSLDRGYGYTF
TRBV7-2	CASSLGAAYNEQFF
TRBV5-1	CASSLARNEQFF
TRBV6-6	CATKGSYEQYF
TRBV6-5	CASSYPGLERDTQYF
TRBV10-1	CASSGDFTDTQYF
TRBV6-5	CASSSPWTGNIDGYTF
TRBV5-1	CASSSGTGDQETQYF
TRBV4-1	CASSQDLLFYNSPLHF
TRBV28	CASRSGTGFDETQYF
TRBV6-6	CASSYSGTGRDTQYF
TRBV19	CASSIQGQGNTEAFF
TRBV18	CASSPRTSGYTDTQYF
TRBV7-3	CASSLTPLSSQETQYF
TRBV27	CASSTGNQADTQYF
TRBV5-4	CASSRGPNTEAFF
TRBV7-2	CASSLAPGGSYGYTF
TRBV7-9	CASSFRGRVTDEQFF
TRBV7-9	CASSLFGNYEQYF
TRBV10-3	CAISESPTNSYEQYF
TRBV2	CASSIPGALGELFF
TRBV2	CASTFPLTYEQYF
TRBV7-8	CASSLEFTGVTF
TRBV6-5	CASRGGLRGQPQHF
TRBV19	CASSTTSAQETQYF
TRBV5-8	CASSLSGANSGNTIYF
TRBV25-1	CASSESDRAGYTF
TRBV30	CAWSVQGGNQPQHF
TRBV18	CASSLLSGTSEGDTQYF
TRBV5-1	CASSQDRGDTDTQYF
TRBV7-6	CASSLELAGGQFF
TRBV5-1	CASSRDVGTDTQYF
TRBV7-9	CASSPGTGGENEQFF
TRBV28	CASSLPQGWSEQYF
TRBV6-5	CASSYGGQGDSPLHF
TRBV10-3	CAISESGQSGYTF
TRBV21-1	CASSYTTGTSGRPYNEQFF
TRBV6-6	CASSYQGPPSYNEQFF
TRBV14	CASSMTGRDSPLHF
TRBV29-1	CSVGRGPDYGYTF
TRBV6-5	CASSPSGNTYNEQFF